This T cell receptor beta chain was documented in a study of blood T cell repertoires in COVID-19. Background on the study: There were acute and convalescent COVID-19 samples, and they came from the United States, Italy and Spain.

This study enrolled people aged roughly 18 to 89 from about two dozen US geographic areas. Which cohort a participant joined came from the clinical history participants gave. V gave up 0 bases and J gave up 5 bases; unmatched junction bases: 4. Germline CDR1 is KGHDR and CDR2 is SFDVKD. The CDR3 runs to 15 residues. Methods used by the authors: Amplification with reference gene primers provided the estimates of nucleated cell counts. TCRdb's table, derived via immunoSEQ multiplex PCR, lists solely in-frame clones and lacks some. V and J calls and clone size come straight from that table; D and trimming were deduced from the DNA. The table lists approximately 53,000 clones, about 78% of them singletons, with 5.5% to 6% in the top ten.

The sequence was obtained from a woman aged 50 to 65 with acute COVID-19. This chain connects TRBV24-1 to TRBJ2-5, with TRBD1 matching 8 bases. The specimen was PBMCs or T cells enriched from blood (not recorded which). The CDR3 loop is CATSDLQGAAETQYF. The DNA for the CDR3 is TGTGCCACCAGTGATTTGCAGGGGGCAGCGGAGACCCAGTACTTC.